This T cell receptor beta chain was observed in a study of blood T cell repertoires in COVID-19. The CDR3 runs 14 residues. Germline loops: CDR1 SQVTM, CDR2 ANQGSEA. The V end was cut by 7 bases, the J end by 1 base, with 15 bases between. Per the original methods: Scientists estimated how many nucleated cells there were by amplifying reference gene primers. Produced via immunoSEQ multiplex PCR; TCRdb's table is partial and in-frame only. For V, J and clone size, that table is used; D and trimming come from the DNA. The sample has about 180,000 clones; about 87% are singletons. The rearrangement links TRBV29-1 to TRBJ2-3, with D tentatively TRBD1 (5 bases). This sequence originates from a woman aged 25 to 39 with acute or convalescent COVID-19. Sequencing was done on a sample of peripheral blood. As DNA, the CDR3 is TGCAGCGCCGTCAGGGATATGGGCACAGATACGCAGTATTTT. Translating it yields CSAVRDMGTDTQYF.